The TCR beta chain under discussion was sequenced for a study of shared clonotypes between healthy human individuals. Whole-study findings and limits: In general, naive subsets displayed greater estimated richness than memory subsets did. Represented diversity, genetic and exposure-history alike, was limited by few donors.

Sequenced by immunoSEQ multiplex PCR; TCRdb stores in-frame clones only, minus some. The top ten clones hold about 1.1% of a sample with millions of clones, about 95% of them seen once. It was CD45RO-negative cells, positively selected for CCR7, that made up naive CD8 cells, with terminally differentiated effector memory CD45RA+ cells excluded. None of the donors, who were healthy HIV-negative adults, had recently had acute infections or vaccinations. Germline V lookup: CDR1 SGDLS, CDR2 YYNGEE. J lost 0 bases, V lost 0 bases, and 4 bases had no gene match. The CDR3 is 17 residues long. As concerns this clone: Antigen specificity is unknown.

This chain joins TRBV9 and TRBJ2-3; 10 bases are a match to TRBD1. Material for sequencing was naive CD8+ T cells sorted from blood. The receptor was isolated from a man aged 18 to 30 in good health. The CDR3 bases are TGTGCCAGCAGCGTAGCTGGGACAGGGGACAGCACAGATACGCAGTATTTT. Amino acids: CASSVAGTGDSTDTQYF. Full variable domain (remainder filled in from reference TRBV9 and TRBJ2-3): DSGVTQTPKHLITATGQRVTLRCSPRSGDLSVYWYQQSLDQGLQFLIQYYNGEERAKGNILERFSAQQFPDLHSELNLSSLELGDSALYFCASSVAGTGDSTDTQYFGPGTRLTVL.